This T cell receptor beta chain stems from a study of blood T cell repertoires in COVID-19. Study information: COVID-19 samples, acute and convalescent, were from the United States, Italy and Spain. Sources were T cells, B-cell-depleted T cells, or PBMCs; the material itself was cDNA or gDNA.

Original processing methods: Quantification of nucleated cells was approximated via reference gene primer amplification. Assay used: immunoSEQ multiplex PCR; TCRdb lists only in-frame clones, some missing. V, J and clone size reflect that table, while D and trimming were determined from the DNA. The sample contains about 98,000 clones, about 88% of which appear only once. The CDR3 is 14 amino acids. CDR1 is KGHSH and CDR2 is LQKENI in the germline V gene. V lost 3 bases and J lost 5, with 10 bases in between. V is TRBV18 and J is TRBJ1-4; perhaps TRBD1 as D (6 bases). The sample taken for sequencing was peripheral blood. The TCR originated in a man between 45 and 60 years old with active or convalescent COVID-19. The DNA of the CDR3 is TGTGCCAGCTCACCTCCAGGGGTGAATGAAAAACTGTTTTTT. This gives the protein CASSPPGVNEKLFF.